This T cell receptor beta chain was identified in a study of cytomegalovirus exposure and HLA in healthy donors. Whole-study context: An earlier analysis found roughly 110 million unique TCR beta sequences from 150 million to 200 million T cells. General study findings and limits: CMV serostatus was the only immune exposure information that was available. The study flagged approximately 180 TCR beta chains as cytomegalovirus-associated.

CDR1 is SGHRS, CDR2 YFSETQ, per germline. V gave up 3 bases and J gave up 4 bases, with 23 bases separating them. This CDR3 is built from 17 residues. Points on this clone: Its antigen remains unidentified.

Use of 60 Vbeta and 13 Jbeta primers characterized the PCR. As processed by the authors: Some 9.9 million shared chains were among about 80 million unique TCR beta chains counted in a later analysis. Sequencing used immunoSEQ multiplex PCR; TCRdb keeps in-frame clones, though not all of them. V and J calls and clone size are those listed in that table; D and trimming were worked out from the DNA. Of some 130,000 clones in the sample, roughly 77% were seen once. The sequenced sample consisted of PBMCs. V usage is TRBV5-1 and J usage is TRBJ2-7, with D maybe TRBD1 (6 bases). The sequence was collected from a man aged 25 to 45 in good health. The CDR3 spells CASSSRLRQADPYEQYF. In DNA, the CDR3 is TGCGCCAGCAGCTCCAGGTTGAGACAGGCCGATCCTTACGAGCAGTACTTC.